A selection of T cell receptor beta chains follows, all from one sample in a study of T cell responses to AZD1222 COVID-19 vaccine. Repertoires were generated with immunoSEQ multiplex PCR, while TCRdb's copy carries only in-frame clones and drops some. Here the sample spans 140,000 or so clones, about nine tenths being singletons. The material sequenced was peripheral blood, taken on day 0 of AZD1222 vaccination. The receptors come from an adult in good health. Both conserved end residues are part of each CDR3. A D gene is named only where the DNA matches it firmly. Clone size is stated in some rows and not others, as once, few, many or a class when expanded.

J	size	D	V	DNA	CDR3
TRBJ1-3	-	TRBD1	TRBV5-1	TGCGCCAGCAGCTTGGATGGGACAGGACTTGGAAACACCATATATTTT	CASSLDGTGLGNTIYF
TRBJ1-5	-	-	TRBV5-1	TGCGCCAGCAGCTTCGGGCCGAATAGCAATCAGCCCCAGCATTTT	CASSFGPNSNQPQHF
TRBJ1-3	-	-	TRBV7-9	TGTGCCAGCAGCTTAGCGGTCGGCTCCGGAAACACCATATATTTT	CASSLAVGSGNTIYF
TRBJ1-5	-	TRBD1	TRBV6-1	TGTGCCAGCAGTGAATACTCAAGGGACAGGGATAGGGTGAATCAGCCCCAGCATTTT	CASSEYSRDRDRVNQPQHF
TRBJ1-1	-	-	TRBV19	TGTGCCAGTAGTATAACAGGGAACACTGAAGCTTTCTTT	CASSITGNTEAFF
TRBJ2-7	-	-	TRBV27	TGTGCCAGCATGACAGGCCTTAGCTCCTACGAGCAGTACTTC	CASMTGLSSYEQYF
TRBJ2-7	-	TRBD1	TRBV30	TGTGCCTGGACAGGGGGTTTCGGTGAGCAGTACTTC	CAWTGGFGEQYF
TRBJ1-2	-	-	TRBV5-4	TGTGCCAGCAGCCCCCGGGGTAACTATGGCTACACCTTC	CASSPRGNYGYTF
TRBJ2-1	-	-	TRBV3-1/TRBV3-2	TGTGCCAGCAGCCCACACTTTGGATCCGGGCAGTTCTTC	CASSPHFGSGQFF
TRBJ1-1	-	-	TRBV28	TGTGCCAGCCCCCCGGGTAGCCAGCCGAGGACTGAAGCTTTCTTT	CASPPGSQPRTEAFF
TRBJ1-6	once	TRBD1	TRBV9	TGTGCCAGCAGCCCGGACAGGGGTGGTTCACCCCTCCACTTT	CASSPDRGGSPLHF
TRBJ2-4	-	-	TRBV5-1	TGCGCCAGTTCAGGGTTAGCCAAAAACATTCAGTACTTC	CASSGLAKNIQYF
TRBJ2-2	-	-	TRBV18	TGTGCCAGCTCACCACCGTGGGGGCCAAATCCCACCGGGGAGCTGTTTTTT	CASSPPWGPNPTGELFF
TRBJ1-5	-	-	TRBV7-9	TGTGCCAGCAGCTTAGGCTTAACAGATCGGACCCAGCATTTT	CASSLGLTDRTQHF
TRBJ2-5	-	-	TRBV15	TGTGCCACCAGCAGAGCTACCGAGCAAGAGACCCAGTACTTC	CATSRATEQETQYF
TRBJ1-5	-	-	TRBV12-5	TGTGCTAGTGGTTTGGGAGAAGGGATGAGCAATCAGCCCCAGCATTTT	CASGLGEGMSNQPQHF
TRBJ2-2	-	TRBD1	TRBV4-1	TGCGCCAGCAGCCACTTGAGCCCCTGGGACAGGGGGCACACCGGGGAGCTGTTTTTT	CASSHLSPWDRGHTGELFF
TRBJ2-7	-	TRBD1	TRBV27	TGTGCCAGCAGTTTCAGGACAGGGAAAATCCCCTATCAAACAAACTCCTACGAGCAGTACTTC	CASSFRTGKIPYQTNSYEQYF
TRBJ1-2	-	TRBD1	TRBV7-9	TGTGCCAGCAGCAGATACAGGGGAGCCTATGGCTACACCTTC	CASSRYRGAYGYTF